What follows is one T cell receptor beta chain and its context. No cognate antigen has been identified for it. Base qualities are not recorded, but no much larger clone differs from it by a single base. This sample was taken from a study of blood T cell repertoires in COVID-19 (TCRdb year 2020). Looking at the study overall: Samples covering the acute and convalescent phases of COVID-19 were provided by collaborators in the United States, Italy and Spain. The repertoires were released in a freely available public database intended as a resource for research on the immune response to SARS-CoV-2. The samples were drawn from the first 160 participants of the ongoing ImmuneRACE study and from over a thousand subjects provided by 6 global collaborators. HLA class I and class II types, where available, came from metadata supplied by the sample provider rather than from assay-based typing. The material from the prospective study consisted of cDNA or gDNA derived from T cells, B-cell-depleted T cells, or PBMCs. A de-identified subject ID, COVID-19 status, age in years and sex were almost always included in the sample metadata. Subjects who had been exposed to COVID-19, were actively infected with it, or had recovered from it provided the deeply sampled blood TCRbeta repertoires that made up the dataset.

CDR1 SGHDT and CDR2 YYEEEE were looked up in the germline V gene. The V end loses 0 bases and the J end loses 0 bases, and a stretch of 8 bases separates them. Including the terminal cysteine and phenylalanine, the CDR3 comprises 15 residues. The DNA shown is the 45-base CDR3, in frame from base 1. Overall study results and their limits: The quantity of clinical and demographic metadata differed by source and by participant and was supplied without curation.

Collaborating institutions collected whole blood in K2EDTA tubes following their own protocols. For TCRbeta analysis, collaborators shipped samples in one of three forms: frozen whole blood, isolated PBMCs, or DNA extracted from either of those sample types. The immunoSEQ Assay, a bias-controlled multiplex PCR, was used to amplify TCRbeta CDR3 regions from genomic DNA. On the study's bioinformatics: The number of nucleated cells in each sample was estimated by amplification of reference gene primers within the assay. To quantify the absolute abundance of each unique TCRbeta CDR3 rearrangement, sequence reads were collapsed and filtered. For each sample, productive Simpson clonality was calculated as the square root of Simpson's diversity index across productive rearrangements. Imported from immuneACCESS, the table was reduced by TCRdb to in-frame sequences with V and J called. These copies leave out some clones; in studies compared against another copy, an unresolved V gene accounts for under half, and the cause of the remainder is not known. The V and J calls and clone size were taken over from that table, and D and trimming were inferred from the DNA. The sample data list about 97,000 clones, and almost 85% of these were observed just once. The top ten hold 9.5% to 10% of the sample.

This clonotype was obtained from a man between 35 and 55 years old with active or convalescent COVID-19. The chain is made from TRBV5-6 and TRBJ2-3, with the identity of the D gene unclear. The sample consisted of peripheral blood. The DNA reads TGTGCCAGCAGCTTGGGTCAGATGAGCACAGATACGCAGTATTTT. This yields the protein CASSLGQMSTDTQYF.